The following is a T cell receptor beta chain sequence with its context. Antigen specificity is unknown. The CDR3 is 14 residues long. With 0 bases removed from V and 7 bases from J, the gap between germline ends came to 12 bases. Germline V gives CDR1 WNHNN, CDR2 SYGVQD (reference sequence). The entry originates in a study of OX40 agonist ivuxolimab in advanced cancers. Study context: A mean age of around 63 years, range roughly 20 to 79, was recorded, and 70% to 85% were male. Study-wide findings and caveats: In general, CD8+ T cells held more expanded clones than CD4+ did, on average. Some nonresponders also had low normalized T-cell clonal expansion.

Sequencing was performed with immunoSEQ multiplex PCR; in TCRdb, only in-frame clones are kept and a portion is missing. There are some 69,000 clones in the sample; about 91% occur only once, and 2.5% to 3% lies in the top ten. Prior autoimmune disease or systemic immunosuppression barred patients. This clonotype was obtained from an adult with an advanced solid tumor such as melanoma, head and neck, liver or kidney cancer. The J gene is TRBJ2-5, the V gene TRBV10-1; D unresolved. This specimen was CD4+ or CD8+ T cells sorted from blood, taken in a trial of the OX40 agonist ivuxolimab. CDR3 in DNA: TGCGCCAGCAGTGAGTCCCCGGCGGCGCCGACCCAGTACTTC. Residues: CASSESPAAPTQYF.